This TCR beta chain was recorded in a study of cytomegalovirus exposure and HLA in healthy donors (dated by TCRdb to 2017 to 2019). Concerning the study at large: An earlier analysis of some 600 of the donors reported 276 Gb of sequence data and 117 million unique TCR beta sequences obtained from about 180 million T cells. Roughly 300 gigabases of sequencing data and approximately 91 million unique TCR sequences made up an early release that covered around 640 HLA-typed donors. Of the roughly 390 genotyped donors, over 80% were placed in the genetic ancestry cluster associated with self-reported Caucasian donors. The study aimed to test whether signatures of past pathogen exposure could be identified by cataloging public T cell receptors. Using immunosequencing, the study profiled T cell repertoires from about 650 subjects and related those repertoires to cytomegalovirus serostatus. Besides the first cohort of roughly 700 subjects, a separate validation cohort made up of some 110 different subjects was used. The study combined high-throughput TCR immunosequencing, statistical association of individual TCRs with disease status, and machine learning to predict cytomegalovirus infection status. A later analysis re-examined previously published TCR beta repertoires from 500 to 700 donors and added high-resolution HLA genotyping to investigate patterns of TCR occurrence. The later analysis used no new phenotypic data to find candidate immune exposures, relying instead on TCR beta sequences and their occurrence across donors. An earlier analysis of 587 of the donors applied high-throughput TCR beta sequencing to assess whether each TCR beta V gene segment acted as functional or pseudogenic. Alongside the repertoire data, information on donor age, sex, ethnicity and CMV serostatus was compiled. A later genetic analysis used genome-wide SNP genotypes for about three fifths of the 666 donors, treating that subset as a discovery cohort. Every discovery cohort repertoire had been produced on one sequencing platform. Class I and class II HLA loci were covered by the typing at four-digit resolution. The number of typed donors differed by locus: roughly 620-640 for A, B, C, DRB1 and DQB1; some 500 for DQA1; 606 for DPA1; and 400 to 480 for DPB1. Roughly 5 DR-DQ haplotypes were handled as single units for association and clustering, since linkage in the cohort was strong. Across 300 to 400 genotyped donors of the cohort, an average of roughly 230,000 unique TCR beta nucleotide sequences per donor were sequenced, and approximately 17% of those sequences were non-productive.

Broader findings and caveats from the paper: Specific HLA alleles were associated with 15,000 to 20,000 TCR beta sequences at a false discovery rate of 0.05 in a later analysis. Immune exposure information for the cohort was limited to CMV serostatus. In an earlier analysis of approximately 590 of the donors, most TCR beta V segments appeared in productive rearrangements about 90% or about 30% of the time, broadly matching IMGT annotations. While some public TCRs were present in many individuals, most TCR sequences turned up only very rarely across donors. Because HLA typing was missing for some donors at each locus, association tests included only the typed subset. The cohort was sequenced for TCR beta chains only, and without alpha or paired-chain data the features that could be detected were limited. Assigning TCR associations to individual alleles was difficult when HLA alleles, especially DR and DQ, strongly co-occurred. In a later analysis, HLA-associated TCR beta chains were found to be more clonally expanded and to have lower generation probabilities than equally common non-associated chains. According to a later genetic analysis, donors in an Asian-associated ancestry cluster had fewer N-insertions in productive TCRs than the approximately 670-donor mean. In a later analysis, several top co-occurrence clusters were reported to appear linked to parvovirus B19, influenza, CMV and Epstein-Barr virus. A group of highly shared sequence variants was considered likely to be a technical artifact of the sequencing pipeline. Correlated functional status among segregating V segments might be attributable to linkage disequilibrium, but an unknown experimental factor could not be ruled out. An association between a missense DCLRE1C variant and V-gene and J-gene trimming of TCR beta chains was found in a later genetic analysis and replicated in an independent cohort. According to the authors, the approach could potentially be generalized to other disease states and immunological phenotypes. In the study, about 150 TCR beta chains were listed as associated with cytomegalovirus. Cytomegalovirus status was reported to be diagnosed by the classifier with high specificity and sensitivity in both the original and validation cohorts. According to a later analysis, TCR association rates differed among HLA loci, with DRB1 alleles showing the most associated TCRs and HLA-C alleles showing the fewest. In vitro tests confirmed that a few of the cytomegalovirus-associated TCR beta chains recognize cytomegalovirus antigens. Because counts were too low, some 17 rarely observed V segments, including chromosome 9 orphons, were left out of the earlier analysis of about 500 of the donors. Roughly uniform sequencing depth across donors was assumed in presence/absence analyses, although this assumption may not hold. Most CMV-associated TCR beta chains appeared to be HLA-restricted in a later analysis, and the HLA associations seemed to be driven largely by CMV exposure. A further reported finding was that TCR beta sequences accurately predicted the HLA-A and HLA-B alleles for most subjects in the first cohort. Some IMGT-functional V segments, including TRBV6-2 and TRBV6-3, could not be distinguished by the 87-base-pair reads and were therefore excluded.

Libraries were made using the immunoSEQ multiplex PCR assay. For the multiplex PCR, a mixture combining 60 forward primers for TCR Vbeta segments and 13 reverse primers for TCR Jbeta segments was used. The CDR3 region of rearranged TCR beta genes was amplified from genomic DNA by a multiplex PCR assay. On the Illumina HiSeq System, the amplified TCR beta libraries were sequenced as 87-base-pair reads. The authors processed their data as follows. In a later analysis, tens of millions of unique TCR beta chains were counted across the roughly 610 repertoires, and about 9.9 million of these chains were shared by at least two donors. A nearest-neighbor algorithm error-corrected the raw reads and collapsed the reads into unique sequences, merging closely related sequences to remove PCR and sequencing errors. To assign V, D and J gene segments, CDR3 sequences were aligned to IMGT reference sequences. For a sequence to be retained, a match of at least six nucleotides was required to both a V gene segment and a J gene segment. Rearrangements were called productive when the CDR3 lacked stop codons and stayed in frame with V and J; all others were non-productive. CDR3 was defined according to IMGT convention as the region running from the second conserved V-encoded cysteine to the conserved J-encoded phenylalanine. The earlier analysis of approximately 590 of the donors excluded any sequence lacking an unambiguous match to a single V gene segment. In an earlier analysis of several hundred of the donors, V segments were called functional above 56.7% productive rearrangements and were called segregating when the between-donor standard deviation exceeded 5%. A statistical classification framework was developed to diagnose cytomegalovirus status using the catalog of TCR beta chain sequences. A later analysis assigned V and J genes by comparing TCR nucleotide sequences with IMGT/GENE-DB human TR gene sequences. In a later analysis, CDR3 sequences and most-parsimonious VDJ recombination scenarios were assigned using the TCRdist pipeline. In a later analysis, each TCR beta chain was defined by its CDR3 amino acid sequence together with its V-gene family, and reads lacking a unique V-gene family were excluded. As a way to deal with suspected cross-contamination and a sequencing artifact, a later analysis dropped 450 to 600 nucleotide sequences that were highly shared and had low generation probability. In a later analysis, a clonal expansion index was calculated for each public chain from normalized within-repertoire ranks of inferred template counts. Generation probabilities in a later analysis came from a VDJ recombination model fitted to out-of-frame rearrangements, and those results were checked against IGoR. A later analysis scored TCR-TCR, TCR-HLA and TCR-CMV co-occurrence with hypergeometric tests, applying a repertoire-size bias correction to TCR pairs. False discovery rates were estimated in a later analysis by permuting HLA or CMV assignments 20 times. In a later analysis, co-occurring TCRs were grouped using DBSCAN, and TCRdist sequence similarity was added for clustering within HLA-allele-positive subsets. Co-occurrence clustering excluded repertoires with fewer than 30,000 or more than 120,000 public chains, plus five with anomalous nucleotide sharing. What TCRdb holds here is the immuneACCESS table cut down to in-frame rearrangements. Part of the clones is not present; checked against another copy, under half of the missing clones reflect an unresolved V gene, and the others are unexplained. D and trimming come from the DNA, and the V and J calls and clone size come from that table. The sample table holds about 200,000 clones, of which roughly 80% were seen once. Together, the top ten hold about 1.7% of the sample.

The cohort was made up of under 800 healthy bone marrow donors. At the time of sampling, all cohort members were nominally healthy, though unrecorded immune exposures were likely present. The donor tested CMV seronegative, placing the donor among the approximately 360 seronegative members of the cohort. Every donor gave a peripheral blood sample, and the peripheral blood mononuclear cells from that sample were used for TCR beta sequencing. The Qiagen DNeasy Blood Extraction Kit was used to extract genomic DNA from the blood cell samples. After removal of 0 bases from V and 7 bases from J, the junction retains 8 bases not matched to a gene. Based on the germline V gene, the CDR1 and CDR2 sequences are SGHRS and YFSETQ. The CDR3 holds 16 amino acids from the cysteine to the phenylalanine. Left in the record is the CDR3 DNA by itself, 48 bases read in frame from the first base. A word on this clone: No antigen is known for it. No base quality information exists; no much larger clone differs at one position.

The sequence is built from TRBV5-1 and TRBJ2-1, with 9 bases in between that match TRBD2. The receptor was derived from a man in his fifties in good health and CMV-seronegative. The sequencing sample was made of PBMCs. CDR3 sequence: CASSLALAGYVNEQFF. The DNA sequence is given as TGCGCCAGCAGCTTGGCGCTAGCGGGATACGTAAATGAGCAGTTCTTC.